This T cell receptor beta chain originates from a study of T cells after posttransplantation cyclophosphamide. Study-wide findings and caveats: Skin or GI-infiltrating T cells shared few TRB sequences with blood. TRB clonality was highly associated with recipient CMV seropositivity and reactivation.

Clones were sequenced by immunoSEQ multiplex PCR, and TCRdb holds only the in-frame ones, with some missing. In the table there are some 5,000 clones, 75% to 90% of which are singletons. With respect to this clone: What it binds is not known.

Cyclophosphamide on days +3 and +4 followed busulfan-fludarabine conditioning and a marrow graft. The receptor was isolated from a male patient between 50 and 60 years old who received an allogeneic stem cell transplant from a related donor and was CMV-positive. A share of the T cells may be of graft donor origin. The sample was PBMCs, taken after allogeneic stem cell transplant with posttransplant cyclophosphamide.

CDR3 loop: CASTTGQGPQTQYF. The DNA of the CDR3 is TGTGCCAGCACCACCGGACAGGGTCCACAGACCCAGTACTTC. The chain couples TRBV6-6 to TRBJ2-5, with 8 bases matching TRBD1. The CDR3 loop spans 14 amino acids. V lost 7 bases and J lost 6; bases outside the gene matches: 10. Germline-derived CDR1 and CDR2 are MNHNY and SVGAGI (reference sequence).